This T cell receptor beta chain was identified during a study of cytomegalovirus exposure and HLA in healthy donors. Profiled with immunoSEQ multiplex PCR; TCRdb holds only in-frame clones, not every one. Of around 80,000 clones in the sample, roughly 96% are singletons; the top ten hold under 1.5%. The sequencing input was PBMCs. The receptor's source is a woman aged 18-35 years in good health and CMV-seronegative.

CDR3 amino acids: CASSLDRVDEKLFF. CDR3 coding DNA: TGTGCCAGCTCACTGGACAGGGTTGATGAAAAACTGTTTTTT. The rearrangement uses TRBV18 and TRBJ1-4; the match to TRBD1 covers 8 bases. CDR3 size: 14 residues. Looked up from germline, CDR1 is KGHSH and CDR2 is LQKENI. V gave up 4 bases and J gave up 6 bases; unmatched junction bases: 4.